Detailed here is one T cell receptor (beta chain). Its target antigen remains unknown. No base quality information exists; no much larger clone differs at one position. Inclusive of the bounding cysteine and phenylalanine, the CDR3 is 18 residues long. Here the CDR3 DNA is all that survives: 54 bases in frame from base 1. TCRbeta CDR3 regions were amplified from genomic DNA using the immunoSEQ Assay, a bias-controlled multiplex PCR. In the authors' own workflow: The number of nucleated cells in each sample was estimated by amplification of reference gene primers within the assay. To quantify the absolute abundance of each unique TCRbeta CDR3 rearrangement, sequence reads were collapsed and filtered. Productive Simpson clonality was computed per sample as the square root of Simpson's diversity index over productive rearrangements. TCRdb obtained this table from immuneACCESS and retained in-frame rearrangements with V and J assigned. These tables miss some clones; where compared with another copy, unresolved V genes account for less than half of the shortfall, and the remainder is unexplained. The D gene and trimming were derived from the DNA, and the V and J assignments and clone size from that table. In all, the sample holds 200,000 to 250,000 clones, and 70% to 85% of those were seen once. The ten top clones hold approximately 1.9% of the sample.

The entry originates in a study of blood T cell repertoires in COVID-19 (dated by TCRdb to the early 2020s). Concerning the study at large: Collaborator samples came from the United States, Italy and Spain and covered acute and convalescent phases of COVID-19. The prospective study material was composed of cDNA or gDNA derived from T cells, B-cell-depleted T cells, or PBMCs. Deeply sampled blood TCRbeta repertoires from subjects exposed to, actively infected with, or recovered from COVID-19 were included in the dataset. The repertoires were released in a freely available public database intended as a resource for research on the immune response to SARS-CoV-2. Samples were obtained from the ongoing ImmuneRACE study (first 160 participants) and from roughly 1,300 subjects provided by 6 global collaborators. Nearly every sample came with metadata listing a de-identified subject ID, COVID-19 status, age in years and sex. Where available, HLA class I and class II types were obtained from metadata supplied by the sample provider rather than from assay-based typing. Here is what the overall study found, with its caveats: Clinical and demographic metadata were provided uncurated, with the amount varying by source and participant.

Collaborating institutions collected whole blood in K2EDTA tubes following their own protocols. For TCRbeta analysis, collaborators shipped samples in one of three forms: frozen whole blood, isolated PBMCs, or DNA extracted from either of those sample types. Material for sequencing was peripheral blood. The clonotype was recovered from a woman older than 75 with acute or convalescent COVID-19. The chain is made from TRBV21-1 and TRBJ1-5. TRBV21-1 is tagged as a pseudogene. The CDR3 loop reads CASSKARDLSYSNQPQHF. The nucleotide sequence reads as follows: TGTGCCAGCAGCAAAGCTCGGGATCTTAGCTATAGCAATCAGCCCCAGCATTTT.